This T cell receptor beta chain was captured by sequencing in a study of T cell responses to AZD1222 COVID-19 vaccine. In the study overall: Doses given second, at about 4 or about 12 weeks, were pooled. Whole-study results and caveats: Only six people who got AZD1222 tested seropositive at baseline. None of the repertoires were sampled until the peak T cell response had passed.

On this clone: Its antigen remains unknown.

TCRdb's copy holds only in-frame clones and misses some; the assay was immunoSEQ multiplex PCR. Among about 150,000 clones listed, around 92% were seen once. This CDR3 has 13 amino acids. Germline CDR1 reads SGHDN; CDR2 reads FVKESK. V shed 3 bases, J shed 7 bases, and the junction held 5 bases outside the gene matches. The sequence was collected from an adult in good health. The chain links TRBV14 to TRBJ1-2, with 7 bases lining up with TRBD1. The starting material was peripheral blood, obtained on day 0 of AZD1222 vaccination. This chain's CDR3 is CASSQSTGAGYTF. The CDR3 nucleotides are TGTGCCAGCAGCCAGAGTACAGGGGCTGGCTACACCTTC.